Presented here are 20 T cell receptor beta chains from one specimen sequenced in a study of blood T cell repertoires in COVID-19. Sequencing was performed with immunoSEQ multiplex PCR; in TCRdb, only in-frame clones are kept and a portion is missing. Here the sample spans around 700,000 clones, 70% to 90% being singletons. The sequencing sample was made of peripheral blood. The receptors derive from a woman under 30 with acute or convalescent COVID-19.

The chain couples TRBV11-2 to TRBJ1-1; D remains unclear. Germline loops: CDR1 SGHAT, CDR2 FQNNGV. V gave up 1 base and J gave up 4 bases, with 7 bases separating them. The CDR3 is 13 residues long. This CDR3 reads CASSLGTSTEAFF. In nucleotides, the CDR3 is TGTGCCAGCAGCTTAGGGACTTCCACTGAAGCTTTCTTT. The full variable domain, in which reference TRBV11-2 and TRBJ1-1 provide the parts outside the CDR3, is EAGVAQSPRYKIIEKRQSVAFWCNPISGHATLYWYQQILGQGPKLLIQFQNNGVVDDSQLPKDRFSAERLKGVDSTLKIQPAKLEDSAVYLCASSLGTSTEAFFGQGTRLTVV.

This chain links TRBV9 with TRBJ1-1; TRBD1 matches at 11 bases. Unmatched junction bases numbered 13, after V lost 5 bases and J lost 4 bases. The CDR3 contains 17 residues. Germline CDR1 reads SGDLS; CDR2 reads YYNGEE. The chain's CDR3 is CASSESGTGGASTEAFF. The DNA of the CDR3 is TGTGCCAGCAGTGAATCCGGGACAGGGGGGGCTAGCACTGAAGCTTTCTTT. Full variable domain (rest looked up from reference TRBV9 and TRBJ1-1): DSGVTQTPKHLITATGQRVTLRCSPRSGDLSVYWYQQSLDQGLQFLIQYYNGEERAKGNILERFSAQQFPDLHSELNLSSLELGDSALYFCASSESGTGGASTEAFFGQGTRLTVV.

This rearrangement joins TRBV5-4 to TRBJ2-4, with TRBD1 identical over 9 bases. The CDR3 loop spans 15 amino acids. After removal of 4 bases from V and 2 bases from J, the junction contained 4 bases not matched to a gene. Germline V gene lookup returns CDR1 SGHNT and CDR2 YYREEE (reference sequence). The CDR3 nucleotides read TGTGCCAGCAGCGCACAGGGGGCGACCAAAAACATTCAGTACTTC. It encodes CASSAQGATKNIQYF.

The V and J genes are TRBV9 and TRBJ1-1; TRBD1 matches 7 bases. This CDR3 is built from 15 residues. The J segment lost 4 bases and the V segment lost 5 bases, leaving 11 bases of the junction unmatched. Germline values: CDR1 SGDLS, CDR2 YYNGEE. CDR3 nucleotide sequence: TGTGCCAGCAGTCAGGGGGACCCTTGGAGCACTGAAGCTTTCTTT. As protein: CASSQGDPWSTEAFF.

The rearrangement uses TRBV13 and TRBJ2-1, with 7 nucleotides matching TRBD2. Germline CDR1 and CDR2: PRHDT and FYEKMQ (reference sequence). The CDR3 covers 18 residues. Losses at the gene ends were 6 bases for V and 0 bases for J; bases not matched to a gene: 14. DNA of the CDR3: TGTGCCAGCAGTACCGAGGGAGCGGGGAGGTACTCCTACAATGAGCAGTTCTTC. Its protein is CASSTEGAGRYSYNEQFF.

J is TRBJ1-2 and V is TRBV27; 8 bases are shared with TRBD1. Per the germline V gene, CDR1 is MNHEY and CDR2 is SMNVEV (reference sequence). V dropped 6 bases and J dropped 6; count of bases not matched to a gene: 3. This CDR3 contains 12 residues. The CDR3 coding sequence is TGTGCCAGCAGCACAGGGGGAGATGGCTACACCTTC. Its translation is CASSTGGDGYTF.

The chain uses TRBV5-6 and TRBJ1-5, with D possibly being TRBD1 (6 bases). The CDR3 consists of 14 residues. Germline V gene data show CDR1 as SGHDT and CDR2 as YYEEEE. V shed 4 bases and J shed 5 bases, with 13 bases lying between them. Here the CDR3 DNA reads TGTGCCAGCAGCGCTGGACAGTGGGATCAGCCCCAGCATTTT. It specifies CASSAGQWDQPQHF.

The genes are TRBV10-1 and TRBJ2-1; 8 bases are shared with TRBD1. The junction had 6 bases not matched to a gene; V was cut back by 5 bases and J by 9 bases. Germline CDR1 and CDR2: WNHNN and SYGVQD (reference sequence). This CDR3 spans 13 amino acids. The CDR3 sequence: CASSSDRAAEQFF. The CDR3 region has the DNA TGCGCCAGCAGTTCGGACAGGGCAGCTGAGCAGTTCTTC.

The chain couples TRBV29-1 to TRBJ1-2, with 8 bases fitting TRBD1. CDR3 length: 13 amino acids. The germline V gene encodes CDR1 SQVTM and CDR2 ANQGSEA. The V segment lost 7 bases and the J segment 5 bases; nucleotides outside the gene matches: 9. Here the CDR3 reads CSAPGQGGYGYTF. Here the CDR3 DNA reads TGCAGCGCTCCCGGACAGGGAGGGTATGGCTACACCTTC. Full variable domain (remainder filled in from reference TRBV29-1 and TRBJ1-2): SAVISQKPSRDICQRGTSLTIQCQVDSQVTMMFWYRQQPGQSLTLIATANQGSEATYESGFVIDKFPISRPNLTFSTLTVSNMSPEDSSIYLCSAPGQGGYGYTFGSGTRLTVV.

As DNA, the CDR3 is TGTGCCACCAGCAGAGTACGGGGGTACGGCGAGCAGTACTTC. Its translation: CATSRVRGYGEQYF. The chain carries TRBV15 and TRBJ2-7; D perhaps matches TRBD2 (6 bases). The V gene's germline CDR1 is LNHNV and CDR2 YYDKDF (reference sequence). The CDR3 has 14 residues. The V gene lost 1 base and the J gene lost 6 bases, with 13 bases spanning the gap.

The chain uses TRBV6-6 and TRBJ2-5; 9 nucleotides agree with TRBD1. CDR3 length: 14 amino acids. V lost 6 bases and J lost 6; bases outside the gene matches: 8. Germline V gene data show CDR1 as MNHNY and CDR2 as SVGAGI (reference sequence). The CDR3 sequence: CASRQGQGEKTQYF. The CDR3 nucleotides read TGTGCCAGCAGACAGGGACAGGGTGAAAAGACCCAGTACTTC.

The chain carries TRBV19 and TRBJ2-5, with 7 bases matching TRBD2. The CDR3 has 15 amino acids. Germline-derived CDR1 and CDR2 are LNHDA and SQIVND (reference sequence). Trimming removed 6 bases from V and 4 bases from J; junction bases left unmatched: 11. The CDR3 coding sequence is TGTGCCAGTAGAGACGCCGGGGGGAAAGGAGAGACCCAGTACTTC. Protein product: CASRDAGGKGETQYF.

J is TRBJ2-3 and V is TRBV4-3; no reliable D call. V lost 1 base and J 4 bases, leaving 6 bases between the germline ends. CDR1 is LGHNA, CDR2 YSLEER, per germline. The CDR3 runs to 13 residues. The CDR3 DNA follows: TGCGCCAGCAGCCAAGCGGTCCCAGATACGCAGTATTTT. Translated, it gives CASSQAVPDTQYF.

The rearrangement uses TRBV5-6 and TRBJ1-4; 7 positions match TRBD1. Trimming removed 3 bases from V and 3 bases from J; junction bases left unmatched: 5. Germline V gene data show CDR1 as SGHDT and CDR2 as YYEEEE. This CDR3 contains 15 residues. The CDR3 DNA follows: TGTGCCAGCAGCTACCCGGGACAGTCTAATGAAAAACTGTTTTTT. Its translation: CASSYPGQSNEKLFF.

CDR3 nucleotides: TGTGCCACCAGCTTCCGGACAGGGTCGGGGGAAAAACTGTTTTTT. This sequence encodes CATSFRTGSGEKLFF. The chain joins TRBV15 to TRBJ1-4; 8 bases align to TRBD1. The CDR3 loop spans 15 amino acids. V gave up 5 bases and J gave up 8 bases; unmatched junction bases: 10. From germline, CDR1 is LNHNV and CDR2 YYDKDF (reference sequence).

The CDR3 DNA follows: TGTGCCTGGAGGAACCAGGGGTTCAGGGAAAAACTGTTTTTT. Protein product: CAWRNQGFREKLFF. This chain joins TRBV30 and TRBJ1-4; D may be TRBD1 (6 bases). Per the germline V gene, CDR1 is GTSNPN and CDR2 is SVGIG (reference sequence). With 3 bases removed from V and 8 bases from J, the gap between germline ends came to 16 bases. The CDR3 sequence is 14 residues long.

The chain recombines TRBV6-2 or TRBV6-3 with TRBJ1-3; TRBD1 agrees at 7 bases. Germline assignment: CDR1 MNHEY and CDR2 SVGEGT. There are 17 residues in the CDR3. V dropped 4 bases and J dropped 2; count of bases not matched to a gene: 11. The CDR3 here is CASSFQEPGTAGNTIYF. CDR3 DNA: TGTGCCAGCAGTTTCCAAGAACCCGGGACAGCTGGAAACACCATATATTTT.

The CDR3 nucleotides read TGTGCCAGCAGCCAAGATTTGGGGCCTGGAAACACCATATATTTT. This gives the protein CASSQDLGPGNTIYF. The chain has TRBV3-1 (or the pseudogene TRBV3-2) and TRBJ1-3; tentatively, D is TRBD1 (5 bases). Germline V gives CDR1 LGHDT, CDR2 YNNKEL (reference sequence). V lost 0 bases, J lost 2 bases, and 8 bases lay in between. This CDR3 has 15 residues.

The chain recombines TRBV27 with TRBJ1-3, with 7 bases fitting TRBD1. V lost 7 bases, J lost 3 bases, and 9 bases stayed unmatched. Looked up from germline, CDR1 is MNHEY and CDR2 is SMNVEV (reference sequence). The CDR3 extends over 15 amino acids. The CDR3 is CASIRTGVYGNTIYF. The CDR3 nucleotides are TGTGCCAGCATACGGACAGGAGTATATGGAAACACCATATATTTT.

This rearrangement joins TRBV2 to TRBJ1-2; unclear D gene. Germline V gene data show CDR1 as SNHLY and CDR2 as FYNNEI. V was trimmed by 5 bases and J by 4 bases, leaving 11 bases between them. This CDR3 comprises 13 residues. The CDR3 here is CASSTDKSYGYTF. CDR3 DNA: TGTGCCAGCAGTACCGACAAATCCTATGGCTACACCTTC.